Shown below are 10 T cell receptor beta chains from a single sample sequenced in a study of T-cell memory formation after mild COVID-19. Using its own MiXCR run on the 5' RACE reads, TCRdb lists one record per CDR3 protein. Here the sample spans hundreds of thousands of distinct CDR3 sequences, about a fifth being singletons. The sequenced material came from PBMCs or a T cell subset sorted from them (not recorded which). All receptors come from an adult woman who had mild COVID-19 (a few samples of this study predate the infection). Cell type and time point are not known.

This clonotype was counted a few times. The V and J genes are TRBV19 and TRBJ1-5, with a tentative D call TRBD1 (6 bases). The germline gives CDR1 LNHDA, CDR2 SQIVND (reference sequence). The CDR3 runs to 13 residues. The CDR3 loop is CDQPQGHWQPQHF. The CDR3 DNA sequence: TGTGACCAGCCACAGGGACATTGGCAGCCCCAGCATTTT.

V usage is TRBV7-9 and J usage is TRBJ2-3; 7 bases are shared with TRBD2. The CDR3 extends over 16 amino acids. V was clipped by 2 bases and J by 2 bases; unmatched bases: 7. Per germline, CDR1 SEHNR and CDR2 FQNEAQ (reference sequence). The CDR3 is CASSLLTGGNTDTQYF. The CDR3 nucleotides are TGTGCCAGCAGCTTATTGACCGGGGGGAACACAGATACGCAGTATTTT.

This clonotype was observed many times. The chain combines TRBV6-5 with TRBJ2-3; 10 bases map to TRBD2. The ends lost 5 bases at V and 0 bases at J; junction bases unmatched: 2. The CDR3 is made up of 15 amino acids. From germline, CDR1 is MNHEY and CDR2 SVGAGI. CDR3 DNA: TGTGCCAGCAGTCCACTAGCGGGGAGCACAGATACGCAGTATTTT. Protein: CASSPLAGSTDTQYF.

This rearrangement joins TRBV29-1 to TRBJ2-3, with D possibly matching TRBD1 (5 bases). Looked up from germline, CDR1 is SQVTM and CDR2 is ANQGSEA. This CDR3 has 13 residues. V was shortened by 0 bases and J by 10 bases, with 14 bases between the two germline ends. This CDR3 is CSVEEITSRAQYF. The CDR3 DNA reads as TGCAGCGTTGAAGAGATAACCTCCAGGGCGCAGTATTTT.

This chain uses TRBV21-1 with TRBJ2-7. TRBV21-1 has pseudogene status. This CDR3 has 15 amino acids. This CDR3 is CASSKEGIGSYEQYF. The CDR3 DNA reads TGTGCCAGCAGCAAAGAAGGGATAGGCTCCTACGAGCAGTACTTC.

This clonotype was counted only a few times. J is TRBJ2-1 and V is TRBV9; 10 bases map to TRBD2. CDR1 SGDLS and CDR2 YYNGEE come from the germline V gene. This CDR3 has 15 residues. J lost 9 bases, V lost 5 bases, and 11 bases had no gene match. The CDR3 nucleotides read TGTGCCAGCAGTGACTTGAGCGGGGGGGAGAGTGAGCAGTTCTTC. This gives the protein CASSDLSGGESEQFF.

The V gene is TRBV2, the J gene TRBJ1-4; 8 nucleotides match TRBD1. Trimming took 6 bases from V and 3 from J; bases not matched to a gene: 3. Per the germline V gene, CDR1 is SNHLY and CDR2 is FYNNEI. The CDR3 is 14 amino acids. CDR3 nucleotides: TGTGCCAGCAGCGTACAGGGGGCTAATGAAAAACTGTTTTTT. The encoded protein is CASSVQGANEKLFF. Full variable domain (remainder filled in from reference TRBV2 and TRBJ1-4): EPEVTQTPSHQVTQMGQEVILRCVPISNHLYFYWYRQILGQKVEFLVSFYNNEISEKSEIFDDQFSVERPDGSNFTLKIRSTKLEDSAMYFCASSVQGANEKLFFGSGTQLSVL.

In this sample, this clonotype turned up a few times. The chain joins TRBV3-1 to TRBJ2-5; 8 bases agree with TRBD2. CDR3 length equals 15 residues. The V segment lost 3 bases and the J segment 5 bases; nucleotides outside the gene matches: 8. Germline V gene data show CDR1 as LGHDT and CDR2 as YNNKEL (reference sequence). The CDR3 loop is CASSQAGGRGETQYF. The CDR3 nucleotides read TGTGCCAGCAGCCAGGCGGGGGGCCGTGGGGAGACCCAGTACTTC.

This clonotype has more than one count but fewer than ten. The chain recombines TRBV6-1 with TRBJ2-2, with 7 bases fitting TRBD1. This CDR3 is 14 amino acids long. After removal of 6 bases from V and 4 bases from J, the junction contained 5 bases not matched to a gene. In germline, CDR1 is MNHNS, CDR2 SASEGT. The CDR3 coding sequence is TGTGCCAGCAGGTGGACAGGCAGCACCGGGGAGCTGTTTTTT. This encodes CASRWTGSTGELFF.

This clonotype has a handful of counts. The chain is built from TRBV25-1 and TRBJ2-3, with no clear D. The length of the CDR3 is 15 residues. V was shortened by 0 bases and J by 7 bases, with 14 bases between the two germline ends. Looked up from germline, CDR1 is MGHDK and CDR2 is SYGVNS. The CDR3 sequence: CASSEYFGQFNTQYF. The DNA of the CDR3 is TGTGCCAGCAGTGAATATTTTGGCCAGTTCAATACGCAGTATTTT. Full variable domain (rest looked up from reference TRBV25-1 and TRBJ2-3): EADIYQTPRYLVIGTGKKITLECSQTMGHDKMYWYQQDPGMELHLIHYSYGVNSTEKGDLSSESTVSRIRTEHFPLTLESARPSHTSQYLCASSEYFGQFNTQYFGPGTRLTVL.